This TCR beta chain was documented in a study of shared clonotypes between healthy human individuals. Both subsets, CD45RA+ naive and CD45RA-negative memory, were split from the CD4+ cells. Study-level points and caveats: Though the depth was large, rarefaction showed that sorted-subset sequencing was incomplete.

This clone occurred a few times. Its antigen is unknown. At the DNA level, this CDR3 is encoded by other sequences in the same sample as well. The CDR3 runs to 11 residues. The V and J ends lost 2 bases and 3 bases respectively, with 2 bases between them. Per germline, CDR1 SGHRS and CDR2 YFSETQ. Assay execution proceeded at the deep level. Over several immunoSEQ plates, each subset's genomic DNA was distributed in even portions. TCRdb's copy holds only in-frame clones and misses some; the assay was immunoSEQ multiplex PCR. This repertoire shows a few million clones, nearly 97% found once; its top ten account for roughly 0.13%.

The chain is built from TRBV5-1 and TRBJ2-5; no definite D call. The sample comprised naive CD4+ T cells sorted from blood. The subset is: CD45RA+ positively selected. The receptor was isolated from a man between 18 and 29 years old in good health. The CDR3 sequence: CASSFKETQYF. The CDR3 DNA reads as TGCGCCAGCAGCTTCAAAGAGACCCAGTACTTC.